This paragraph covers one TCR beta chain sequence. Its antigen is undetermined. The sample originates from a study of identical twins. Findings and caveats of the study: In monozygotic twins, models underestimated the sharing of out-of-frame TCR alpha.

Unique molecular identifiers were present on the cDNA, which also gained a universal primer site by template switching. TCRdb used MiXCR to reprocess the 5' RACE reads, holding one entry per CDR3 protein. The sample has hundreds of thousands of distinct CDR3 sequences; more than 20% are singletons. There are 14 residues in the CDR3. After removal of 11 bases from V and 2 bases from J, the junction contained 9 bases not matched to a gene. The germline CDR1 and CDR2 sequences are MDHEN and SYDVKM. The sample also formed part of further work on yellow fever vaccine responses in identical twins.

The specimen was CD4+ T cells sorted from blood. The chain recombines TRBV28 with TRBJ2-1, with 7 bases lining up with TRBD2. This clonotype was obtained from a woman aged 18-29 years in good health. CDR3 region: CACLGGGTYNEQFF. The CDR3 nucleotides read TGTGCCTGCCTTGGGGGAGGGACCTACAATGAGCAGTTCTTC.